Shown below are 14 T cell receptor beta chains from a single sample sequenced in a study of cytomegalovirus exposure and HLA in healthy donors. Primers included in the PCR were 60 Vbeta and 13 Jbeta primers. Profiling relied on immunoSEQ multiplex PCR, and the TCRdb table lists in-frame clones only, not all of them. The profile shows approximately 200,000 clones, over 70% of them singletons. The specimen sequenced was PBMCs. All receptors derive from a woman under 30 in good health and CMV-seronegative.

The CDR3 is CASSLGGNTEAFF. CDR3 coding DNA: TGCGCCAGCAGCCTCGGGGGGAACACTGAAGCTTTCTTT. V is TRBV4-1 and J is TRBJ1-1; TRBD1 might be the D (5 bases). This CDR3 is built from 13 residues. V was shortened by 4 bases and J by 1 base, with 7 bases between the two germline ends. CDR1 and CDR2 from the germline V gene are MGHRA and YSYEKL.

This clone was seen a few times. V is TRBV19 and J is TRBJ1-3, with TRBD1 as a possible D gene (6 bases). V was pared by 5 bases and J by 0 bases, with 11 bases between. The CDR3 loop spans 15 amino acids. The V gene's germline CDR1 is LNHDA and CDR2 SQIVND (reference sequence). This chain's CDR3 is CASSSDRISGNTIYF. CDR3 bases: TGTGCCAGTAGTTCGGACAGAATCTCTGGAAACACCATATATTTT.

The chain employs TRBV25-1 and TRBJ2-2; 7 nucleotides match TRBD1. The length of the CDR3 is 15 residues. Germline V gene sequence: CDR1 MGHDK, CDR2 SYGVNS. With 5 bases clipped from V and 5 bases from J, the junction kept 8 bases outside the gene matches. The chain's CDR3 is CASSTLQGVTGELFF. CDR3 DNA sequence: TGTGCCAGCAGTACCCTGCAGGGGGTAACCGGGGAGCTGTTTTTT.

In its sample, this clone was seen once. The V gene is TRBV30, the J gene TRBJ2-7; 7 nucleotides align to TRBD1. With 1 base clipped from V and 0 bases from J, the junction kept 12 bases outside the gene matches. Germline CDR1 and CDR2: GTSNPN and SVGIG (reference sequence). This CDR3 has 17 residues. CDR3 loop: CAWSARQGQHNSYEQYF. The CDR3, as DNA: TGTGCCTGGAGTGCCCGCCAGGGACAGCATAACTCCTACGAGCAGTACTTC.

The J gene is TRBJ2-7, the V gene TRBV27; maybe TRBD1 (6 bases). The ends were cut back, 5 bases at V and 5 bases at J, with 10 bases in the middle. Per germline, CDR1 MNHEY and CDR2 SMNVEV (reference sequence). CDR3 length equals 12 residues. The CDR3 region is CASSLQGNEQYF. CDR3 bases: TGTGCCAGCAGTCTACAGGGAAACGAGCAGTACTTC.

The DNA of the CDR3 is TGTGCCAGCAGACCGACTAGTAGCTCCTACAATGAGCAGTTCTTC. It is translated as CASRPTSSSYNEQFF. V and J are TRBV28 and TRBJ2-1, with D possibly matching TRBD2 (6 bases). Germline assignment: CDR1 MDHEN and CDR2 SYDVKM. The CDR3 is 15 amino acids. Trimming took 6 bases from V and 0 from J, leaving 12 bases between them.

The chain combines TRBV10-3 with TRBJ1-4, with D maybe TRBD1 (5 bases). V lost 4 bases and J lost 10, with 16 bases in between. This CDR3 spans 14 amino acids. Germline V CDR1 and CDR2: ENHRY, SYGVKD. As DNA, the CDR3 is TGTGCCATCAGTGGAGACGGGAGGGGAGGAAAACTGTTTTTT. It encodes CAISGDGRGGKLFF.

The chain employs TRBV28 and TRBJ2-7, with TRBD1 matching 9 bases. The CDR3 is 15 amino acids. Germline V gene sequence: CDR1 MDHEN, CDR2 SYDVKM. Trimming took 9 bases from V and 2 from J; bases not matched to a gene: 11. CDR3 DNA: TGTGCCAGTCCCCCTGTTGGGACAGGGACCTACGAGCAGTACTTC. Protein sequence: CASPPVGTGTYEQYF.

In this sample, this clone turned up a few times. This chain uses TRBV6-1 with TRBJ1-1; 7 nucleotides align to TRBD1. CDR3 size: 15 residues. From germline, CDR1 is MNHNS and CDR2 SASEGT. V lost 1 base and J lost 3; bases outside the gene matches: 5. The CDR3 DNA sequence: TGTGCCAGCAGTGAAGAGGACAGGACATACACTGAAGCTTTCTTT. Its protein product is CASSEEDRTYTEAFF.

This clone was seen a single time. CDR3 sequence (DNA): TGTGCCAGCAGTGAAGTCCCGGGACAGGGTTTATTCGAGCAGTACTTC. Its translation: CASSEVPGQGLFEQYF. The V call is TRBV6-1, the J call TRBJ2-7; 9 nucleotides line up with TRBD1. CDR3 length: 16 amino acids. The germline CDR1 and CDR2 sequences are MNHNS and SASEGT. The ends lost 1 base at V and 6 bases at J; junction bases unmatched: 10.

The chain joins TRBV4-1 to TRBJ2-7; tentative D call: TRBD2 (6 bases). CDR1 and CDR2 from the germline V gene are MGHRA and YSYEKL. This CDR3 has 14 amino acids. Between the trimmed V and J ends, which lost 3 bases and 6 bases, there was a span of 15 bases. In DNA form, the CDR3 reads TGCGCCAGCAGCCAGAACCGGGACTCCCGCGAGCAGTACTTC. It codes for CASSQNRDSREQYF.

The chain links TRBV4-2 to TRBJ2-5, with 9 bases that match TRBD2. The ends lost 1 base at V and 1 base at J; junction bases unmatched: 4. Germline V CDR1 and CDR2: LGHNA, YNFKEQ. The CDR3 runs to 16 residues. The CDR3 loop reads CASSQVLAGAQETQYF. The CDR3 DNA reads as TGTGCCAGCAGCCAAGTATTAGCGGGGGCCCAAGAGACCCAGTACTTC.

CDR3 amino acids: CASGSGQGVRTQYF. CDR3 DNA: TGCGCCAGCGGGTCGGGACAGGGAGTTCGGACGCAGTATTTT. The chain combines TRBV5-1 with TRBJ2-3, with TRBD1 matching 9 bases. CDR1 and CDR2 from the germline V gene are SGHRS and YFSETQ. The CDR3 is 14 amino acids. The ends lost 7 bases at V and 9 bases at J; junction bases unmatched: 12. The full variable domain, rest sourced from reference TRBV5-1 and TRBJ2-3, is KAGVTQTPRYLIKTRGQQVTLSCSPISGHRSVSWYQQTPGQGLQFLFEYFSETQRNKGNFPGRFSGRQFSNSRSEMNVSTLELGDSALYLCASGSGQGVRTQYFGPGTRLTVL.

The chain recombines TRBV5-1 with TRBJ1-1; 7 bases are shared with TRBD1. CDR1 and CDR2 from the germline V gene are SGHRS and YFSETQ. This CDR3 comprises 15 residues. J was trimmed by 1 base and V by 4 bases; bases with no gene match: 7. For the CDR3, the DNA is TGCGCCAGCAGCAGAACCGGGACAGCGAACACTGAAGCTTTCTTT. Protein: CASSRTGTANTEAFF.